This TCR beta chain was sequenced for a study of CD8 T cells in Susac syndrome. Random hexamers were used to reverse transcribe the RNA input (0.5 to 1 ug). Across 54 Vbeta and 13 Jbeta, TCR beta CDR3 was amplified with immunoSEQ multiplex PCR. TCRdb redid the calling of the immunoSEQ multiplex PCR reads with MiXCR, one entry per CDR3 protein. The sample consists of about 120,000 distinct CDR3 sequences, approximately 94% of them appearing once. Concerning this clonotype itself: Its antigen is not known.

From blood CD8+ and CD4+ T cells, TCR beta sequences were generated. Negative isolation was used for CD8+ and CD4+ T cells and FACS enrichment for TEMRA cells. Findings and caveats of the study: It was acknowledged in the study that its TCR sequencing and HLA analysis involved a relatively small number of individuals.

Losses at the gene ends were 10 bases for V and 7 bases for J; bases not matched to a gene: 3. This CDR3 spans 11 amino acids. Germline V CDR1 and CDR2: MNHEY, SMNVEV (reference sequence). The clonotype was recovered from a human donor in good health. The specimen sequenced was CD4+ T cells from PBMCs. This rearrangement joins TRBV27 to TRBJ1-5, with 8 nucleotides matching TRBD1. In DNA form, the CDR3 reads TGTGCCACAGGGGGCAGACAGCCCCAGCATTTT. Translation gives CATGGRQPQHF.